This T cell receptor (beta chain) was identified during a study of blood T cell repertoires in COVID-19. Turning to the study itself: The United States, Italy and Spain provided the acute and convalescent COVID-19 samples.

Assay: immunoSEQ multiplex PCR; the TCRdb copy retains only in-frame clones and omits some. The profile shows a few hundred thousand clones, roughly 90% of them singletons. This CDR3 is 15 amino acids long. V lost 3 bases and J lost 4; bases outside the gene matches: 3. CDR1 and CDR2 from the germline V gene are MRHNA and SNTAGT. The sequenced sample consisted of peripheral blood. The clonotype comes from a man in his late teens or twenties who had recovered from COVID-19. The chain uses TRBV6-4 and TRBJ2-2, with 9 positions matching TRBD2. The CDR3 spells CASSELAGTTGELFF. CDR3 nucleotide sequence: TGTGCCAGCAGTGAGCTAGCGGGGACCACCGGGGAGCTGTTTTTT.